Shown below are 21 T cell receptor beta chains from a single sample sequenced in a study of cytomegalovirus exposure and HLA in healthy donors. Measured with immunoSEQ multiplex PCR; TCRdb has only the in-frame clones, and not every one. This table holds 150,000 to 170,000 clones, about 88% found once. The material sequenced was PBMCs. These receptors were taken from a man younger than 35 in good health and CMV-seropositive.

The gene calls are TRBV7-9 and TRBJ1-6, with TRBD1 matching over 10 bases. Trimming at V came to 6 bases and at J to 8 bases, leaving 7 bases not matched to a gene. The CDR3 sequence is 15 residues long. In germline, CDR1 is SEHNR, CDR2 FQNEAQ (reference sequence). The CDR3 DNA reads as TGTGCCAGCAGACCGACAGGGGGCGATTATTCACCCCTCCACTTT. This codes for CASRPTGGDYSPLHF.

V and J are TRBV9 and TRBJ1-2; no clear D gene. The CDR3 runs 17 residues. The ends were cut back, 0 bases at V and 0 bases at J, with 15 bases in the middle. Per germline, CDR1 SGDLS and CDR2 YYNGEE. The CDR3 loop reads CASSVAGFAPPNYGYTF. The CDR3 region has the DNA TGTGCCAGCAGCGTAGCCGGGTTTGCCCCTCCTAACTATGGCTACACCTTC.

Only a few counts were recorded for this clone. The genes are TRBV6-1 and TRBJ1-3; possible D gene TRBD1, 6 bases. CDR3 length: 14 residues. Germline values: CDR1 MNHNS, CDR2 SASEGT. The V end lost 8 bases, the J end lost 3 bases, and 14 bases lay between the germline ends. As DNA, the CDR3 is TGTGCCAGCGGAGCAGGGGACTATGGAAACACCATATATTTT. It yields the protein CASGAGDYGNTIYF.

This clone was seen more than once but under ten times. The gene calls are TRBV5-1 and TRBJ2-7; a possible D gene is TRBD2 (5 bases). Trimming left V 4 bases short and J 7 bases short, with 15 bases between. CDR1 is SGHRS, CDR2 YFSETQ, per germline. This CDR3 comprises 13 residues. The chain's CDR3 is CASSISGSSEQYF. In DNA, the CDR3 is TGCGCCAGCAGCATCTCGGGGTCGTCGGAGCAGTACTTC.

The rearrangement uses TRBV6-1 and TRBJ2-7, with TRBD1 as a possible D gene (5 bases). V was cut by 5 bases and J by 2 bases, with 16 bases left in between. The CDR3 covers 15 residues. Germline loops: CDR1 MNHNS, CDR2 SASEGT. The CDR3 spells CASSRGVGRTYEQYF. In DNA form, the CDR3 reads TGTGCCAGCAGTAGGGGCGTGGGCAGGACCTACGAGCAGTACTTC.

The J gene is TRBJ2-1, the V gene TRBV4-1; TRBD2 is a possible D gene (6 bases). The CDR3 has 15 residues. From germline, CDR1 is MGHRA and CDR2 YSYEKL. With 4 bases removed from V and 8 bases from J, the gap between germline ends came to 18 bases. CDR3 loop: CASSLPPRGLHEQFF. CDR3 nucleotide sequence: TGCGCCAGCAGCCTTCCCCCCCGGGGGTTACATGAGCAGTTCTTC.

The V gene is TRBV4-3, the J gene TRBJ2-7, with 8 bases that match TRBD2. The V gene end was trimmed by 0 bases and the J gene end by 1 base; junction bases not matched to a gene: 5. CDR3 size: 16 residues. Germline CDR1 and CDR2: LGHNA and YSLEER. In DNA, the CDR3 is TGCGCCAGCAGCCAAGAGTATGGCGGGGGGTCCTACGAGCAGTACTTC. Translating it yields CASSQEYGGGSYEQYF.

The chain has TRBV5-4 and TRBJ2-5, with D uncertain. Trimming cost V 4 bases and J 1 base, with 8 bases left between them. The germline V gene has CDR1 SGHNT and CDR2 YYREEE (reference sequence). The CDR3 length is 13 residues. The CDR3 sequence is CASSLEPQETQYF. CDR3 DNA sequence: TGTGCCAGCAGCCTGGAGCCCCAAGAGACCCAGTACTTC.

CDR3 sequence (DNA): TGTGCCAGCAGTTTACAGGGGATCTATTCTAATTCACCCCTCCACTTT. The encoded protein is CASSLQGIYSNSPLHF. The chain carries TRBV6-5 and TRBJ1-6, with 7 bases that match TRBD1. There are 16 residues in the CDR3. Germline CDR1 reads MNHEY; CDR2 reads SVGAGI. Losses at the gene ends were 4 bases for V and 6 bases for J; bases not matched to a gene: 9.

V is TRBV6-5 and J is TRBJ2-1, with a tentative D call TRBD2 (5 bases). In germline, CDR1 is MNHEY, CDR2 SVGAGI. V was clipped by 0 bases and J by 6 bases, with 15 bases between them. CDR3 size: 16 residues. The CDR3 sequence: CASSYSWTGGRNEQFF. The CDR3 DNA sequence: TGTGCCAGCAGTTACTCCTGGACTGGAGGACGCAATGAGCAGTTCTTC.

This clone was detected a few times. The chain carries TRBV19 and TRBJ2-3; a possible D gene is TRBD1 (7 bases). Germline assignment: CDR1 LNHDA and CDR2 SQIVND (reference sequence). The CDR3 is 18 amino acids. Trimming removed 0 bases at V and 0 bases at J, with 16 bases between. CDR3 amino acids: CASSIDLRQGGSTDTQYF. The DNA of the CDR3 is TGTGCCAGTAGTATAGACCTCCGGCAGGGGGGTAGCACAGATACGCAGTATTTT.

The rearrangement links TRBV4-3 to TRBJ1-3, with D possibly matching TRBD1 (6 bases). V gave up 1 base and J gave up 4 bases, with 14 bases separating them. This CDR3 contains 16 residues. The germline CDR1 and CDR2 sequences are LGHNA and YSLEER. CDR3 nucleotides: TGCGCCAGCAGCCAAGGCCGGCCAGGGGAGGGAAACACCATATATTTT. Residues: CASSQGRPGEGNTIYF.

V gene TRBV20-1 combines with J gene TRBJ2-5; D ambiguous. The CDR3 has 11 amino acids. V was clipped by 3 bases and J by 4 bases, with 6 bases between them. CDR1 and CDR2 (germline): DFQATT, SNEGSKA (reference sequence). The DNA for the CDR3 is TGCAGTGCTAGTCCCCTAGAGACCCAGTACTTC. Translating gives CSASPLETQYF.

The V call is TRBV5-4, the J call TRBJ2-1, with D perhaps matching TRBD2 (6 bases). V was cut by 6 bases and J by 2 bases, with 12 bases left in between. Germline CDR1 is SGHNT and CDR2 is YYREEE (reference sequence). The CDR3 is made up of 14 amino acids. CDR3 region: CASNLGGTYNEQFF. As DNA, the CDR3 is TGTGCCAGCAACCTGGGGGGAACCTACAATGAGCAGTTCTTC.

The chain couples TRBV7-8 to TRBJ2-1; TRBD2 agrees at 10 bases. V trimming: 8 bases; J trimming: 2 bases; junction bases outside the gene matches: 9. CDR1 and CDR2 (germline): SGHVS, FQNEAQ. The CDR3 length is 16 residues. DNA for the CDR3: TGTGCCAGCGCGGGTCCCACTAGCGGGACCTACAATGAGCAGTTCTTC. Amino acid sequence: CASAGPTSGTYNEQFF.

The chain couples TRBV27 to TRBJ2-7; 9 positions agree with TRBD1. The CDR3 has 15 residues. J gave up 5 bases and V 2 bases, and 7 bases lay outside the gene matches. Germline V gives CDR1 MNHEY, CDR2 SMNVEV (reference sequence). CDR3 in amino acids: CASSLIGTGSHEQYF. CDR3 bases: TGTGCCAGCAGTTTAATCGGGACAGGGTCCCACGAGCAGTACTTC.

V gene TRBV7-3 combines with J gene TRBJ2-2; D unclear. Trimming left V 5 bases short and J 6 bases short, with 10 bases between. The CDR3 consists of 13 residues. Germline V gene sequence: CDR1 SGHTA, CDR2 FQGTGA. The CDR3 loop reads CASSPSRAGELFF. The DNA of the CDR3 is TGTGCCAGCAGCCCCTCCCGGGCCGGGGAGCTGTTTTTT.

The chain has TRBV5-1 and TRBJ2-5, with TRBD2 matching 12 bases. Trimming at V came to 0 bases and at J to 2 bases, leaving 5 bases not matched to a gene. CDR1 is SGHRS and CDR2 is YFSETQ in the germline V gene. This CDR3 has 17 residues. The CDR3 DNA follows: TGCGCCAGCAGCTTGGCGCTAGCGGGAGGGCCTCAAGAGACCCAGTACTTC. Protein product: CASSLALAGGPQETQYF.

J is TRBJ2-7 and V is TRBV15, with 7 bases fitting TRBD1. Germline V gives CDR1 LNHNV, CDR2 YYDKDF (reference sequence). V lost 0 bases, J lost 2 bases, and 4 bases stayed unmatched. The CDR3 has 15 residues. CDR3 sequence: CATSREEQGTYEQYF. CDR3 DNA: TGTGCCACCAGCAGAGAGGAACAGGGGACCTACGAGCAGTACTTC.

This clone was observed a single time. This rearrangement joins TRBV7-2 to TRBJ1-2; TRBD1 matches 10 bases. Germline CDR1 SGHTA, CDR2 FQGNSA. V was pared by 5 bases and J by 0 bases, with 6 bases of the junction left unmatched. The CDR3 is 16 residues long. The CDR3 spells CASSRGTGVTNYGYTF. In DNA, the CDR3 is TGTGCCAGCAGCCGAGGGACAGGGGTTACTAACTATGGCTACACCTTC.

The chain employs TRBV5-6 and TRBJ2-7; 9 nucleotides align to TRBD2. Germline V lookup: CDR1 SGHDT, CDR2 YYEEEE. The V and J ends lost 4 bases and 9 bases, in that order; junction bases with no gene match: 23. The CDR3 loop spans 18 amino acids. CDR3 residues: CASSLMSQSGLAFTGQYF. CDR3 in DNA: TGTGCCAGCAGCCTCATGTCCCAATCGGGACTAGCTTTCACGGGGCAGTACTTC.